The 32 T cell receptor beta chains listed next were all sequenced from one sample in a study of CD8 T cells in ankylosing spondylitis. These receptors' antigens are unknown. General study results and limits: Blood from ankylosing spondylitis patients appeared to carry a characteristic roughly eight-variant TCR beta motif.

TCRdb itself ran the 5' RACE reads through MiXCR, one entry per CDR3 protein. Of more than 250,000 distinct CDR3 sequences listed, around 7.6% are singletons. The sample comprised blood, either unsorted or a sorted T cell fraction (not recorded which). All receptors derive from a male donor with ankylosing spondylitis.

Many counts were recorded for this clonotype. V is TRBV12-3 or TRBV12-4 and J is TRBJ1-6; 7 bases align to TRBD1. J gave up 0 bases and V 6 bases, and 5 bases lay outside the gene matches. The CDR3 runs to 16 residues. As DNA, the CDR3 is TGTGCCAGCAGCCCAGGGGGGATCTCCTATAATTCACCCCTCCACTTT. Its translation is CASSPGGISYNSPLHF.

The V gene is TRBV20-1, the J gene TRBJ2-5; a possible D gene is TRBD1 (5 bases). CDR3 length equals 13 residues. CDR1 and CDR2 (germline): DFQATT, SNEGSKA (reference sequence). V lost 5 bases and J 5 bases, leaving 15 bases between the germline ends. The CDR3: CSAVSDIGETQYF. As DNA, the CDR3 is TGCAGTGCTGTATCGGACATTGGGGAGACCCAGTACTTC.

This clonotype was detected only a few times. V is TRBV3-1 and J is TRBJ2-3, with 8 positions matching TRBD2. V was pared by 6 bases and J by 5 bases, with 10 bases of the junction left unmatched. CDR1 and CDR2 (germline): LGHDT, YNNKEL (reference sequence). There are 15 residues in the CDR3. CDR3 DNA sequence: TGTGCCAGCAGTCTCAATGCCGGGAGGGGAGATACGCAGTATTTT. It is translated as CASSLNAGRGDTQYF.

This clonotype was recorded a few times. The V and J genes are TRBV16 and TRBJ1-2, with D hard to call. Trimming pared 2 bases from V and 3 bases from J, leaving 10 bases between. This CDR3 has 14 amino acids. Germline lookup yields CDR1 KGHSY and CDR2 FQNENV. In DNA form, the CDR3 reads TGTGCCAGCAGCCAACAGACACTGGACTATGGCTACACCTTC. Protein product: CASSQQTLDYGYTF.

CDR3 amino acids: CASGFFEGRSYNEQFF. The CDR3 bases are TGCGCCAGCGGTTTTTTTGAGGGACGCTCCTACAATGAGCAGTTCTTC. This chain joins TRBV5-1 and TRBJ2-1; D is tentatively TRBD1 or TRBD2 (5 bases each). CDR1 and CDR2 from the germline V gene are SGHRS and YFSETQ. Trimming shortened V by 7 bases and J by 0 bases, and 17 bases separated the two germline ends. The CDR3 covers 16 residues.

This clonotype was seen ten or more times. The chain recombines TRBV2 with TRBJ2-7; no definite D call. The germline V and J ends were trimmed by 2 bases and 2 bases, with 10 bases remaining between them. Looked up from germline, CDR1 is SNHLY and CDR2 is FYNNEI. The CDR3 extends over 14 amino acids. For the CDR3, the DNA is TGTGCCAGCAGTGAACGCGTCAGGCCCTACGAGCAGTACTTC. This gives the protein CASSERVRPYEQYF.

CDR3 nucleotide sequence: TGCGCCAGCACCCTCGGGACCCCGAACACCGGGGAGCTGTTTTTT. Encoded protein: CASTLGTPNTGELFF. The chain recombines TRBV5-1 with TRBJ2-2; D could derive from TRBD1 or TRBD2 (5 bases each). CDR3 length equals 15 residues. Between the trimmed V and J ends, which lost 6 bases and 0 bases, there was a span of 12 bases. The germline gives CDR1 SGHRS, CDR2 YFSETQ.

The rearrangement joins TRBV9 to TRBJ2-1; TRBD2 matches at 9 bases. Trimming took 0 bases from V and 7 from J; bases not matched to a gene: 5. Germline V CDR1 and CDR2: SGDLS, YYNGEE. There are 15 residues in the CDR3. This CDR3 reads CASSVDVSGRNEQFF. The CDR3 bases are TGTGCCAGCAGCGTAGATGTTAGCGGGAGAAATGAGCAGTTCTTC.

This clonotype was observed a few times. The chain has TRBV6-1 and TRBJ2-3, with D tentatively TRBD2 (5 bases). CDR3 length equals 14 residues. Germline V gene lookup returns CDR1 MNHNS and CDR2 SASEGT. The V end lost 4 bases, the J end lost 11 bases, and 19 bases lay between the germline ends. CDR3 residues: CASSANVPWGEQYF. CDR3 nucleotides: TGTGCCAGCAGTGCTAACGTCCCCTGGGGAGAGCAGTATTTT.

The rearrangement joins TRBV4-2 to TRBJ2-7; 7 nucleotides agree with TRBD1. V lost 1 base, J lost 12 bases, and 6 bases stayed unmatched. The CDR3 has 12 residues. The germline gives CDR1 LGHNA, CDR2 YNFKEQ. This CDR3 is CASSQGDRDRYF. CDR3 nucleotides: TGTGCCAGCAGCCAAGGCGACAGGGACCGGTACTTC.

In its sample, this clonotype was seen many times. This rearrangement joins TRBV29-1 to TRBJ2-7; 7 nucleotides agree with TRBD1. This CDR3 region has 12 residues. V trimming: 6 bases; J trimming: 4 bases; junction bases outside the gene matches: 6. Germline-derived CDR1 and CDR2 are SQVTM and ANQGSEA. CDR3 amino acids: CSVYGTDYEQYF. CDR3 nucleotides: TGCAGCGTCTACGGGACAGATTACGAGCAGTACTTC.

This clonotype has more than one count but fewer than ten. J is TRBJ2-5 and V is TRBV24-1, with a tentative D call TRBD1 (5 bases). The CDR3 has 14 residues. Germline CDR1 and CDR2: KGHDR and SFDVKD. The V end was cut by 3 bases, the J end by 4 bases, with 11 bases between. CDR3 amino acids: CATSDASQGETQYF. The DNA of the CDR3 is TGTGCCACCAGTGATGCCTCCCAGGGAGAGACCCAGTACTTC.

The chain employs TRBV5-1 and TRBJ1-4; 7 nucleotides line up with TRBD1. With 1 base clipped from V and 5 bases from J, the junction kept 14 bases outside the gene matches. Germline CDR1 and CDR2: SGHRS and YFSETQ. The CDR3 is 18 residues long. The CDR3 DNA reads TGCGCCAGCAGCTTGTTACCCGAACGACAGGGACCGAATGAAAAACTGTTTTTT. It codes for CASSLLPERQGPNEKLFF.

The V and J genes are TRBV7-8 and TRBJ1-4, with D possibly being TRBD1 (6 bases). Trimming removed 5 bases at V and 1 base at J, with 11 bases between. The CDR3 runs 15 residues. Germline V gives CDR1 SGHVS, CDR2 FQNEAQ. The CDR3 loop reads CASSTGRGTNEKLFF. In DNA, the CDR3 is TGTGCCAGCAGCACAGGCAGGGGAACTAATGAAAAACTGTTTTTT. Based on the CDR3 plus reference TRBV7-8 and TRBJ1-4, the full variable domain is GAGVSQSPRYKVAKRGQDVALRCDPISGHVSLFWYQQALGQGPEFLTYFQNEAQLDKSGLPSDRFFAERPEGSVSTLKIQRTQQEDSAVYLCASSTGRGTNEKLFFGSGTQLSVL.

This clonotype was detected a few times. The chain links TRBV5-6 to TRBJ1-2; 9 positions match TRBD1. Losses at the gene ends were 0 bases for V and 3 bases for J; bases not matched to a gene: 6. Germline V CDR1 and CDR2: SGHDT, YYEEEE. The CDR3 runs to 16 residues. The CDR3 DNA reads TGTGCCAGCAGCTTGGGGGACAGGGATATTGACTATGGCTACACCTTC. The encoded protein is CASSLGDRDIDYGYTF.

In its sample, this clonotype was seen many times. The rearrangement links TRBV20-1 to TRBJ1-2, with unresolved D. The germline gives CDR1 DFQATT, CDR2 SNEGSKA (reference sequence). Trimming took off 1 base at V and 5 bases at J, with 8 bases between the two ends. The CDR3 runs to 12 residues. The CDR3 coding sequence is TGCAGTGCTAGAGCCCTCCTTTATGGCTACACCTTC. It yields the protein CSARALLYGYTF.

This chain joins TRBV7-2 and TRBJ1-2, with D possibly being TRBD1 (5 bases). This CDR3 has 14 amino acids. The V end was cut by 1 base, the J end by 6 bases, with 12 bases between. The V gene's germline CDR1 is SGHTA and CDR2 FQGNSA. CDR3 amino acids: CASSLDGARDGYTF. In DNA, the CDR3 is TGTGCCAGCAGCTTAGACGGGGCTAGGGATGGCTACACCTTC.

This clonotype has more than one count but fewer than ten. This chain connects TRBV25-1 to TRBJ1-1; D may be TRBD1 (5 bases). CDR1 and CDR2 (germline): MGHDK, SYGVNS. V was pared by 1 base and J by 6 bases, with 12 bases between. The CDR3 loop spans 14 amino acids. The CDR3 DNA follows: TGTGCCAGCAGTGAATTTAGGCAGGGCGCTGAAGCTTTCTTT. Translation: CASSEFRQGAEAFF.

The chain uses TRBV4-3 and TRBJ2-1, with TRBD2 identical over 7 bases. This CDR3 spans 14 amino acids. V shed 3 bases and J 9 bases; nucleotides not matched to a gene: 8. CDR1 is LGHNA, CDR2 YSLEER, per germline. The CDR3 reads CASSQAGVASEQFF. CDR3 coding DNA: TGCGCCAGCAGCCAGGCGGGGGTTGCAAGTGAGCAGTTCTTC.

This clonotype occurred many times. The chain employs TRBV12-3 or TRBV12-4 and TRBJ1-3; TRBD1 matches at 7 bases. V trimming: 6 bases; J trimming: 0 bases; junction bases outside the gene matches: 5. This CDR3 is built from 15 residues. The CDR3 spells CASRPTGPSGNTIYF. DNA of the CDR3: TGTGCCAGCAGGCCGACAGGGCCCTCTGGAAACACCATATATTTT.

The sample holds a few counts of this clonotype. The V call is TRBV20-1, the J call TRBJ1-5, with no clear D. Per the germline V gene, CDR1 is DFQATT and CDR2 is SNEGSKA (reference sequence). This CDR3 has 13 residues. V was shortened by 1 base and J by 3 bases, with 7 bases between the two germline ends. CDR3 sequence: CSARGHLNQPQHF. CDR3 nucleotides: TGCAGTGCTAGAGGACATCTCAATCAGCCCCAGCATTTT.

This clonotype came up a few times. Relative to the germline gene, one junction end is altered; a read error may explain this. V usage is TRBV2 and J usage is TRBJ2-1, with 10 bases lining up with TRBD2. CDR1 SNHLY and CDR2 FYNNEI come from the germline V gene. The CDR3 has 18 residues. The CDR3 nucleotides are TGTGCCAGCAGCGAAGGGACGGCGACTAGCGGGTACTACAATGAGCAGTTCTTC. Amino acid sequence: CASSEGTATSGYYNEQFF.

The chain employs TRBV6-2 or TRBV6-3 and TRBJ2-7, with TRBD1 identical over 7 bases. Trimming removed 2 bases from V and 3 bases from J; junction bases left unmatched: 4. Germline V CDR1 and CDR2: MNHEY, SVGEGT. The CDR3 loop spans 14 amino acids. CDR3 in DNA: TGTGCCAGCAGTTACGAGACAGGGTTCTACGAGCAGTACTTC. It translates to CASSYETGFYEQYF.

This clonotype has only a few counts. The chain recombines TRBV19 with TRBJ2-7; 10 bases map to TRBD1. Per germline, CDR1 LNHDA and CDR2 SQIVND (reference sequence). V trimming: 3 bases; J trimming: 6 bases; junction bases outside the gene matches: 8. The CDR3 spans 15 residues. The CDR3 spells CASSITSGTGAEQYF. In DNA form, the CDR3 reads TGTGCCAGTAGTATCACCTCCGGGACAGGGGCCGAGCAGTACTTC. Combining the CDR3 with reference TRBV19 and TRBJ2-7 gives the whole variable domain DGGITQSPKYLFRKEGQNVTLSCEQNLNHDAMYWYRQDPGQGLRLIYYSQIVNDFQKGDIAEGYSVSREKKESFPLTVTSAQKNPTAFYLCASSITSGTGAEQYFGPGTRLTVT.

The J gene is TRBJ2-1, the V gene TRBV20-1; 14 bases align to TRBD2. CDR1 and CDR2 from the germline V gene are DFQATT and SNEGSKA (reference sequence). CDR3 length: 15 amino acids. The V and J ends lost 7 bases and 6 bases, in that order; junction bases with no gene match: 8. As DNA, the CDR3 is TGCAGTGTAGGGACTAGCGGGAGAGGTGGCAATGAGCAGTTCTTC. This translates into CSVGTSGRGGNEQFF.

The chain is built from TRBV4-1 and TRBJ2-2, with TRBD2 matching over 12 bases. CDR3 length: 18 residues. Germline V gives CDR1 MGHRA, CDR2 YSYEKL. The J segment lost 0 bases and the V segment lost 3 bases, leaving 5 bases of the junction unmatched. As DNA, the CDR3 is TGCGCCAGCAGCCAGCTAGCGGGAGGGACAGCGAACACCGGGGAGCTGTTTTTT. Residues: CASSQLAGGTANTGELFF.

In its sample, this clonotype was seen many times. V usage is TRBV18 and J usage is TRBJ2-5, with a weak D call TRBD2 (6 bases). CDR3 length equals 15 residues. Germline CDR1 and CDR2: KGHSH and LQKENI. The germline V and J ends were trimmed by 8 bases and 1 base, with 17 bases remaining between them. The CDR3 is CASENRISGQETQYF. CDR3 coding DNA: TGTGCCAGCGAAAATCGAATTAGCGGCCAAGAGACCCAGTACTTC.

This clonotype was observed a few times. The chain has TRBV7-9 and TRBJ1-3; the D is unclear. Trimming took off 3 bases at V and 4 bases at J, with 10 bases between the two ends. CDR1 is SEHNR and CDR2 is FQNEAQ in the germline V gene (reference sequence). The length of the CDR3 is 14 residues. This chain's CDR3 is CASSLSRSGNTIYF. The CDR3 DNA reads TGTGCCAGCAGCTTGAGTCGGTCGGGAAACACCATATATTTT. Variable domain in full (rest from reference TRBV7-9 and TRBJ1-3): DTGVSQNPRHKITKRGQNVTFRCDPISEHNRLYWYRQTLGQGPEFLTYFQNEAQLEKSRLLSDRFSAERPKGSFSTLEIQRTEQGDSAMYLCASSLSRSGNTIYFGEGSWLTVV.

In regard to this clonotype: A much larger clone differs by one base, so this may be a read error. The chain employs TRBV6-5 and TRBJ2-5; tentative D call: TRBD1 (6 bases). CDR1 is MNHEY, CDR2 SVGAGI, per germline. CDR3 size: 14 residues. V lost 4 bases to trimming and J lost 2 bases, with 11 bases between them. The CDR3 DNA reads TGTGCCAGCAGTTGGGTCAGGGGACAAGAGACCCAGTACTTC. Protein sequence: CASSWVRGQETQYF.

The sample holds one count of this clonotype. The chain employs TRBV5-1 and TRBJ2-3; TRBD2 agrees at 11 bases. In germline, CDR1 is SGHRS, CDR2 YFSETQ. There are 15 residues in the CDR3. The V and J ends lost 5 bases and 2 bases, in that order; junction bases with no gene match: 4. CDR3 protein: CASRGTSGVTDTQYF. The CDR3, as DNA: TGCGCCAGCAGGGGGACTAGCGGCGTCACAGATACGCAGTATTTT.

The chain uses TRBV7-9 and TRBJ2-7, with 9 bases aligning to TRBD2. Trimming at V came to 2 bases and at J to 2 bases, leaving 4 bases not matched to a gene. The CDR3 consists of 15 residues. The V gene's germline CDR1 is SEHNR and CDR2 FQNEAQ (reference sequence). CDR3 sequence (DNA): TGTGCCAGCAGCTTATCTAGCGGGAAAACCTACGAGCAGTACTTC. This translates into CASSLSSGKTYEQYF.

This clonotype was detected a few times. The junction differs from germline at one of its ends, possibly a read error. The CDR3 DNA follows: TGCGCCAGCAGCCCCCAAGGGGCAGCCCACTCCCACGAGCAGTACTTC. The encoded protein is CASSPQGAAHSHEQYF. The V call is TRBV5-1, the J call TRBJ2-7; TRBD1 might be the D (5 bases). The CDR3 spans 16 residues. CDR1 and CDR2 (germline): SGHRS, YFSETQ.